The 15 T cell receptor beta chains given below trace back to one sample, sequenced in a study of T cells in localized non-small cell lung cancer. The repertoire was sequenced with immunoSEQ multiplex PCR; TCRdb's copy has only in-frame clones and lacks some. The sample consists of approximately 41,000 clones, about nine tenths of them appearing once. The sequenced sample was peripheral blood, obtained before any cancer treatment. The receptors stem from an older female donor with stage I squamous cell lung carcinoma.

The V call is TRBV25-1, the J call TRBJ1-2; no clear D. V lost 7 bases and J 5 bases, leaving 14 bases between the germline ends. CDR1 MGHDK and CDR2 SYGVNS come from the germline V gene. The CDR3 is 13 amino acids. The CDR3 DNA is TGTGCCAGCACGAGGGAAGGCAGGTATGGCTACACCTTC. It specifies CASTREGRYGYTF.

The CDR3 region has the DNA TGTGCCAGCAGCTTAGGGGGGACAGGGACCGACGAGCAGTACTTC. The encoded protein is CASSLGGTGTDEQYF. The chain couples TRBV7-2 to TRBJ2-7, with 9 nucleotides matching TRBD1. This CDR3 has 15 amino acids. Germline-derived CDR1 and CDR2 are SGHTA and FQGNSA. V was pared by 1 base and J by 5 bases, with 6 bases of the junction left unmatched.

This chain uses TRBV5-1 with TRBJ2-2; D could derive from TRBD1 or TRBD2 (5 bases each). Germline V lookup: CDR1 SGHRS, CDR2 YFSETQ. The CDR3 has 16 residues. V was trimmed by 0 bases and J by 5 bases, leaving 14 bases between them. CDR3 DNA: TGCGCCAGCAGCTTGGATCCGGGGCGCTTGACCGGGGAGCTGTTTTTT. Protein product: CASSLDPGRLTGELFF.

This chain connects TRBV5-1 to TRBJ2-5; D is unclear. Trimming shortened V by 3 bases and J by 1 base, and 10 bases separated the two germline ends. Germline V gene sequence: CDR1 SGHRS, CDR2 YFSETQ. The CDR3 covers 14 residues. The CDR3 region is CASSSDGGQETQYF. The DNA of the CDR3 is TGCGCCAGCAGCTCGGACGGCGGCCAAGAGACCCAGTACTTC.

The chain joins TRBV30 to TRBJ2-2, with 11 bases aligning to TRBD2. J lost 7 bases, V lost 3 bases, and 4 bases had no gene match. This CDR3 has 14 residues. CDR1 GTSNPN and CDR2 SVGIG come from the germline V gene (reference sequence). The CDR3, as DNA: TGTGCCTGGAGAACTAGCGGGAGTGGCGGGGAGCTGTTTTTT. Encoded protein: CAWRTSGSGGELFF.

The chain couples TRBV7-2 to TRBJ2-2; 7 positions match TRBD2. The J segment lost 1 base and the V segment lost 5 bases, leaving 7 bases of the junction unmatched. Per the germline V gene, CDR1 is SGHTA and CDR2 is FQGNSA. The CDR3 spans 16 residues. The CDR3 sequence is CASSPSAGRNTGELFF. The CDR3 nucleotides read TGTGCCAGCAGCCCGTCAGCGGGAAGGAACACCGGGGAGCTGTTTTTT.

The table lists this clone with a count of one. V usage is TRBV6-5 and J usage is TRBJ2-7; 9 positions match TRBD1. V gave up 6 bases and J gave up 3 bases; unmatched junction bases: 9. The CDR3 sequence is 15 residues long. The germline V gene has CDR1 MNHEY and CDR2 SVGAGI. This CDR3 is CASSRGGTGNYEQYF. CDR3 sequence (DNA): TGTGCCAGCAGCCGCGGCGGGACAGGGAACTACGAGCAGTACTTC.

CDR3 sequence reads: CASSSPGTSGAGELFF. For the CDR3, the DNA is TGTGCCAGCAGCTCCCCCGGGACTAGCGGGGCCGGGGAGCTGTTTTTT. The chain carries TRBV7-3 and TRBJ2-2; TRBD2 matches at 13 bases. The CDR3 runs to 16 residues. V was clipped by 4 bases and J by 6 bases; unmatched bases: 5. Germline-derived CDR1 and CDR2 are SGHTA and FQGTGA.

As DNA, the CDR3 is TGTGCCAGCAGTTACTCCCTCACACCCTCTGGAAACACCATATATTTT. Amino acid sequence: CASSYSLTPSGNTIYF. This chain connects TRBV6-5 to TRBJ1-3; unclear D gene. This CDR3 spans 16 amino acids. Germline V lookup: CDR1 MNHEY, CDR2 SVGAGI. V lost 0 bases and J 0 bases, leaving 9 bases between the germline ends.

The chain combines TRBV18 with TRBJ2-3, with D possibly TRBD2 on 6 matching bases. V dropped 2 bases and J dropped 6 bases, with 15 bases sitting between them. Germline CDR1 KGHSH, CDR2 LQKENI. The CDR3 loop spans 15 amino acids. CDR3 nucleotide sequence: TGTGCCAGCTCACCAACCGGGACTCCCAGGGATACGCAGTATTTT. Its translation: CASSPTGTPRDTQYF.

This clone has a handful of counts. The chain couples TRBV7-8 to TRBJ2-7; D assignment may be TRBD1 or TRBD2 (5 bases each). The CDR3 contains 16 residues. The germline V gene has CDR1 SGHVS and CDR2 FQNEAQ. The V gene lost 4 bases and the J gene lost 2 bases, with 18 bases spanning the gap. CDR3 nucleotides: TGTGCCAGCAGCTCCGGACTGGACACCCAAACCTACGAGCAGTACTTC. Encoded protein: CASSSGLDTQTYEQYF. The full variable domain, rest sourced from reference TRBV7-8 and TRBJ2-7, is GAGVSQSPRYKVAKRGQDVALRCDPISGHVSLFWYQQALGQGPEFLTYFQNEAQLDKSGLPSDRFFAERPEGSVSTLKIQRTQQEDSAVYLCASSSGLDTQTYEQYFGPGTRLTVT.

The chain joins TRBV4-1 to TRBJ2-5; tentatively, D is TRBD2 (6 bases). The germline V gene encodes CDR1 MGHRA and CDR2 YSYEKL. The ends were cut back, 3 bases at V and 2 bases at J, with 16 bases in the middle. This CDR3 spans 16 amino acids. In nucleotides, the CDR3 is TGCGCCAGCAGCCAGGTTCGGGGAGGCCCTCAAGAGACCCAGTACTTC. It codes for CASSQVRGGPQETQYF.

Points on this clone: Other DNA sequences in the same sample also yield this CDR3. The genes are TRBV5-5 and TRBJ2-7; 8 bases fit TRBD1. Germline CDR1 reads SGHKS; CDR2 reads YYEKEE (reference sequence). The CDR3 runs to 15 residues. Trimming cost V 1 base and J 2 bases; bases outside gene matches: 5. The CDR3 DNA follows: TGTGCCAGCAGCTTGAGCCGGGACAGGCCCTACGAGCAGTACTTC. It is translated as CASSLSRDRPYEQYF.

A single count supports this clone. The chain has TRBV6-5 and TRBJ1-5; 9 bases fit TRBD1. The CDR3 is made up of 15 amino acids. V shed 5 bases and J 6 bases; nucleotides not matched to a gene: 8. From germline, CDR1 is MNHEY and CDR2 SVGAGI. As DNA, the CDR3 is TGTGCCAGCAGTGTGCAACAGGGGGCAGGTCAGCCCCAGCATTTT. Its translation: CASSVQQGAGQPQHF.

J is TRBJ2-7 and V is TRBV19; tentatively, D is TRBD1 (5 bases). Germline assignment: CDR1 LNHDA and CDR2 SQIVND (reference sequence). The CDR3 covers 14 residues. V was clipped by 3 bases and J by 4 bases, with 13 bases between them. The CDR3 region has the DNA TGTGCCAGTAGTATGGGGCAGGCGCGGTACGAGCAGTACTTC. Its translation: CASSMGQARYEQYF. The full variable domain, completed using reference TRBV19 and TRBJ2-7, is DGGITQSPKYLFRKEGQNVTLSCEQNLNHDAMYWYRQDPGQGLRLIYYSQIVNDFQKGDIAEGYSVSREKKESFPLTVTSAQKNPTAFYLCASSMGQARYEQYFGPGTRLTVT.